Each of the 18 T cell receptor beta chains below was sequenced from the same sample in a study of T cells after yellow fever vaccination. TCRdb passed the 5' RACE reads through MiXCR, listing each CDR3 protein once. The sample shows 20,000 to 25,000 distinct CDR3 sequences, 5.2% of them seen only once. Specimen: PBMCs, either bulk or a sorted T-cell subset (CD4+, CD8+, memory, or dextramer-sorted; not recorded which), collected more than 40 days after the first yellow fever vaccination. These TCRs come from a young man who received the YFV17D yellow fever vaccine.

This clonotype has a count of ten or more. The CDR3, as DNA: TGTGCCAGCACCGAAGGACAGGGGGATCAGCCCCAGCATTTT. Protein sequence: CASTEGQGDQPQHF. This chain connects TRBV12-3 or TRBV12-4 to TRBJ1-5, with 10 bases lining up with TRBD1. Losses at the gene ends were 7 bases for V and 5 bases for J; bases not matched to a gene: 5. This CDR3 is built from 14 residues.

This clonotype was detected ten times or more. The CDR3 sequence is CASSYLGPSSGANVLTF. For the CDR3, the DNA is TGTGCCAGCAGTTACTTAGGGCCGAGCTCTGGGGCCAACGTCCTGACTTTC. This sequence joins TRBV6-2 or TRBV6-3 and TRBJ2-6; D remains ambiguous. The germline gives CDR1 MNHEY, CDR2 SVGEGT. This CDR3 contains 17 residues. Trimming left V 1 base short and J 0 bases short, with 10 bases between.

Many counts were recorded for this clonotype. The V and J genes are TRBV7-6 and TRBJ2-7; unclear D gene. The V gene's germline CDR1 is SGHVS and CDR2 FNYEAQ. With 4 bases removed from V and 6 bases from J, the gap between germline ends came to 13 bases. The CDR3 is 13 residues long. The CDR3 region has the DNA TGTGCCAGCAGCTACGCAGGTTTAAGCGAGCAGTACTTC. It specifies CASSYAGLSEQYF.

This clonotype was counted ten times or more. In DNA, the CDR3 is TGTGCCAGCAGCCGAAGAGGGACAGGCGCTTATGGCTACACCTTC. Translation: CASSRRGTGAYGYTF. V usage is TRBV3-1 and J usage is TRBJ1-2; 8 bases line up with TRBD1. The germline gives CDR1 LGHDT, CDR2 YNNKEL (reference sequence). V lost 4 bases to trimming and J lost 5 bases; unmatched junction nucleotides: 9. The CDR3 sequence is 15 residues long.

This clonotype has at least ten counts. CDR3 nucleotides: TGTGCCAGTAGCAGGGGGTTCCGCTACAATGAGCAGTTCTTC. Encoded protein: CASSRGFRYNEQFF. The chain is built from TRBV19 and TRBJ2-1; TRBD1 matches 7 bases. Trimming removed 6 bases from V and 3 bases from J; junction bases left unmatched: 5. This CDR3 spans 14 amino acids. Germline V gene lookup returns CDR1 LNHDA and CDR2 SQIVND (reference sequence).

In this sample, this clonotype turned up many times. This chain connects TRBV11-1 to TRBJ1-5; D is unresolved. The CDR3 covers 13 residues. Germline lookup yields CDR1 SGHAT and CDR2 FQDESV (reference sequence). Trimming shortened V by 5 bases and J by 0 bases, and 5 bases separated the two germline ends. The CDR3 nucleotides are TGTGCCAGCAGCATCGATAGCAATCAGCCCCAGCATTTT. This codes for CASSIDSNQPQHF.

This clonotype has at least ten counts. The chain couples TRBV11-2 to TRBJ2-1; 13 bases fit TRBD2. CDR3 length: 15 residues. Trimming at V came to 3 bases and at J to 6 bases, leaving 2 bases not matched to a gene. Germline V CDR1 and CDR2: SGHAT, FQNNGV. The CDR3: CASSFGTSGVNEQFF. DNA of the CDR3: TGTGCCAGCAGCTTTGGGACTAGCGGGGTCAATGAGCAGTTCTTC. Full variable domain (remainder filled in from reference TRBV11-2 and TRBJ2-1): EAGVAQSPRYKIIEKRQSVAFWCNPISGHATLYWYQQILGQGPKLLIQFQNNGVVDDSQLPKDRFSAERLKGVDSTLKIQPAKLEDSAVYLCASSFGTSGVNEQFFGPGTRLTVL.

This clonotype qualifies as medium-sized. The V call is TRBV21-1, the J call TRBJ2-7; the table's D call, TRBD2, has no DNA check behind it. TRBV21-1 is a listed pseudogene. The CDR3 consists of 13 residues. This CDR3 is CASRRAVFYEQYF. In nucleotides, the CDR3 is TGTGCCAGCAGGCGGGCAGTCTTCTACGAGCAGTACTTC.

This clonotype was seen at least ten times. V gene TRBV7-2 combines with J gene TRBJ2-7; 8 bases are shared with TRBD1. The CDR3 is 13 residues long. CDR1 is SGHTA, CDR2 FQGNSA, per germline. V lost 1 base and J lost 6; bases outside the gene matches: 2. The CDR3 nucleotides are TGTGCCAGCAGCTTAGGAACAGGGGGCGAGCAGTACGTC. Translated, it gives CASSLGTGGEQYV.

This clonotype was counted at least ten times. CDR3 loop: CASSQGNDNQPQHF. For the CDR3, the DNA is TGTGCCAGCAGCCAGGGAAACGACAATCAGCCCCAGCATTTT. The chain employs TRBV7-2 and TRBJ1-5; the D gene is possibly TRBD1 (5 bases). The length of the CDR3 is 14 residues. Trimming removed 5 bases from V and 3 bases from J, with 11 bases in between. Germline CDR1 SGHTA, CDR2 FQGNSA.

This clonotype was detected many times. The CDR3 loop is CASSIARSGNTIYF. The CDR3 DNA sequence: TGTGCCAGCAGCATAGCCAGATCTGGAAACACCATATATTTT. This chain uses TRBV11-2 with TRBJ1-3; D unresolved. From germline, CDR1 is SGHAT and CDR2 FQNNGV. Trimming stripped 5 bases from V and 1 base from J, with 9 bases between. There are 14 residues in the CDR3.

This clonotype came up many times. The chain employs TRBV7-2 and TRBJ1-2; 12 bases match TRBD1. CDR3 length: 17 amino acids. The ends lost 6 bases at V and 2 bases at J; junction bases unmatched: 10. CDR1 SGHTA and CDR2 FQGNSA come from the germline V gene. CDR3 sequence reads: CASSSTGTGGENYGYTF. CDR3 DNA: TGTGCCAGCAGTTCTACCGGGACAGGGGGCGAAAACTATGGCTACACCTTC.

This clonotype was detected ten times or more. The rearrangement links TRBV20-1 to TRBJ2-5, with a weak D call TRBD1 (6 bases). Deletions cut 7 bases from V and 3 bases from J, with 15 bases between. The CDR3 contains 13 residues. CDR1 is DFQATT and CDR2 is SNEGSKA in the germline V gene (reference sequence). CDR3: CSVLRGGKETQYF. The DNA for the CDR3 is TGCAGTGTCCTACGAGGGGGAAAAGAGACCCAGTACTTC.

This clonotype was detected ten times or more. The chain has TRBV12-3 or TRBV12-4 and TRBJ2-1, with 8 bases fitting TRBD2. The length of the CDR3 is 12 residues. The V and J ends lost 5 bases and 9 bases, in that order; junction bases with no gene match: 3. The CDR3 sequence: CASSGLAFEQFF. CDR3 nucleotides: TGTGCCAGCAGTGGACTAGCATTTGAGCAGTTCTTC.

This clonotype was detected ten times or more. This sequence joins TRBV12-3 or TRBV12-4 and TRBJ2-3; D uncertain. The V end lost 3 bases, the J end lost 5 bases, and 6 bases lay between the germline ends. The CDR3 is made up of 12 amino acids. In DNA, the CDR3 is TGTGCCAGCAGTTTCTCCGGAGATACGCAGTATTTT. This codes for CASSFSGDTQYF.

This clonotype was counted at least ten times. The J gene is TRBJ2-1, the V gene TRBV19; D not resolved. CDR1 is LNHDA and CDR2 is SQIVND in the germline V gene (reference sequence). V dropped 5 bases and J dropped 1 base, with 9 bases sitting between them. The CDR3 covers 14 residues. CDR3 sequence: CASSSTRSYNEQFF. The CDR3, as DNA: TGTGCCAGTAGTTCGACGAGATCCTACAATGAGCAGTTCTTC.

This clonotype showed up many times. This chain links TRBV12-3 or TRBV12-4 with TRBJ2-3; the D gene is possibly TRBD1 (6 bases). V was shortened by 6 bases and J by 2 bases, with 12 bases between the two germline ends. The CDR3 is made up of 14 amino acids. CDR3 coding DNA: TGTGCCAGCAGCATAGGACAGTACACAGATACGCAGTATTTT. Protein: CASSIGQYTDTQYF.

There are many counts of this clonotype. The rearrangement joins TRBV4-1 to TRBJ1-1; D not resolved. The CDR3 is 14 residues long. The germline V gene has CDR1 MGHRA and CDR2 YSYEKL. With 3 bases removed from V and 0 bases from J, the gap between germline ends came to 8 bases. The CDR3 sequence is CASSQGLLNTEAFF. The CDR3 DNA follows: TGCGCCAGCAGCCAGGGATTATTGAACACTGAAGCTTTCTTT.